Below are 14 T cell receptor beta chains sequenced from a single sample in a study of T cell responses to AZD1222 COVID-19 vaccine. Sequencing used immunoSEQ multiplex PCR; TCRdb keeps in-frame clones, though not all of them. The sample lists around 100,000 clones; nearly 90% were seen once. The specimen was peripheral blood, collected on day 0 of AZD1222 vaccination. Receptor source: an adult in good health.

The V call is TRBV20-1, the J call TRBJ1-1; tentative D call: TRBD1 (5 bases). The V end was cut by 3 bases, the J end by 5 bases, with 13 bases between. The length of the CDR3 is 13 residues. The germline CDR1 and CDR2 sequences are DFQATT and SNEGSKA (reference sequence). CDR3 in amino acids: CSASLGVWTEAFF. DNA of the CDR3: TGCAGTGCTAGTTTGGGGGTGTGGACTGAAGCTTTCTTT.

The CDR3 reads CASSRRIEAPLHF. Here the CDR3 DNA reads TGTGCCAGTAGTCGGAGGATTGAGGCTCCCCTCCACTTT. V gene TRBV19 combines with J gene TRBJ1-6; no definite D call. This CDR3 spans 13 amino acids. Trimming removed 5 bases at V and 13 bases at J, with 15 bases between. Germline V gene sequence: CDR1 LNHDA, CDR2 SQIVND (reference sequence).

The rearrangement links TRBV27 to TRBJ2-3; 7 bases line up with TRBD2. The junction had 9 bases not matched to a gene; V was cut back by 3 bases and J by 3 bases. Germline CDR1 MNHEY, CDR2 SMNVEV (reference sequence). This CDR3 contains 16 residues. CDR3 residues: CASSFRGDYRTDTQYF. The CDR3 DNA sequence: TGTGCCAGCAGTTTTAGAGGGGACTATCGGACAGATACGCAGTATTTT.

This clone was picked up one time. The CDR3 DNA follows: TGTGCCAGCAGCTTTGGGACAGAGTACAATGAGCAGTTCTTC. Its protein product is CASSFGTEYNEQFF. This chain uses TRBV5-6 with TRBJ2-1, with TRBD1 matching over 7 bases. The CDR3 has 14 residues. Germline V gene data show CDR1 as SGHDT and CDR2 as YYEEEE. The V gene end was trimmed by 2 bases and the J gene end by 4 bases; junction bases not matched to a gene: 3.

This clone was seen only once. The gene calls are TRBV6-5 and TRBJ2-1, with a weak D call TRBD1 (6 bases). Trimming cost V 7 bases and J 8 bases, with 18 bases left between them. The CDR3 sequence is 14 residues long. Germline CDR1 reads MNHEY; CDR2 reads SVGAGI. The CDR3, as DNA: TGTGCCAGCAACCGACAGGTAGGGACGTATGAGCAGTTCTTC. This gives the protein CASNRQVGTYEQFF.

This chain links TRBV10-3 with TRBJ2-1; D assignment may be TRBD1 or TRBD2 (5 bases each). The CDR3 is 14 amino acids. Trimming shortened V by 7 bases and J by 7 bases, and 17 bases separated the two germline ends. CDR1 ENHRY and CDR2 SYGVKD come from the germline V gene. Written as DNA, the CDR3 is TGTGCCATCAACCCCGGGACGGAACTAAATGAGCAGTTCTTC. As protein: CAINPGTELNEQFF.

The chain uses TRBV6-5 and TRBJ2-7; D ambiguous. CDR3 size: 12 residues. The germline V gene has CDR1 MNHEY and CDR2 SVGAGI. Trimming removed 10 bases at V and 3 bases at J, with 13 bases between. The CDR3 DNA reads as TGTGCCACCGCGAATAGAAACTACGAGCAGTACTTC. It specifies CATANRNYEQYF.

The chain is built from TRBV27 and TRBJ2-1; 7 bases are shared with TRBD2. CDR1 MNHEY and CDR2 SMNVEV come from the germline V gene (reference sequence). The CDR3 is made up of 15 amino acids. V gave up 3 bases and J gave up 4 bases; unmatched junction bases: 6. The CDR3 region has the DNA TGTGCCAGCAGTTTGGGGGGGAACCGGTACAATGAGCAGTTCTTC. Translation: CASSLGGNRYNEQFF.

Note on this clone: The same CDR3 can be traced to other DNA sequences in this sample. This chain links TRBV24-1 with TRBJ1-2; D is undetermined. V was trimmed by 1 base and J by 6 bases, leaving 8 bases between them. Germline V CDR1 and CDR2: KGHDR, SFDVKD. The CDR3 sequence is 13 residues long. CDR3 DNA sequence: TGTGCCACCAGTGATTTAGGTGGTAATGGCTACACCTTC. The encoded protein is CATSDLGGNGYTF.

The gene calls are TRBV30 and TRBJ1-3; D not resolved. CDR1 is GTSNPN and CDR2 is SVGIG in the germline V gene (reference sequence). The CDR3 sequence is 17 residues long. Trimming cost V 7 bases and J 0 bases, with 22 bases left between them. The CDR3 DNA reads as TGTGCCTCCTCCCCTCGGTGGCGTACAATCTCTGGAAACACCATATATTTT. This sequence encodes CASSPRWRTISGNTIYF.

This sequence joins TRBV7-3 and TRBJ2-2; no reliable D call. The CDR3 sequence is 18 residues long. The germline V and J ends were trimmed by 8 bases and 3 bases, with 25 bases remaining between them. Germline lookup yields CDR1 SGHTA and CDR2 FQGTGA. In DNA form, the CDR3 reads TGTGCCAGCGCAAAACCGGAACCACCGGCTCGGGACACCGGGGAGCTGTTTTTT. Protein product: CASAKPEPPARDTGELFF.

The V and J genes are TRBV5-4 and TRBJ1-1, with TRBD1 identical over 7 bases. J gave up 1 base and V 4 bases, and 7 bases lay outside the gene matches. Germline V lookup: CDR1 SGHNT, CDR2 YYREEE (reference sequence). The CDR3 spans 15 residues. CDR3 region: CASSNRQGKNTEAFF. The CDR3 nucleotides read TGTGCCAGCAGCAATAGACAGGGAAAGAACACTGAAGCTTTCTTT.

The chain uses TRBV5-1 and TRBJ1-1; no firm D call. Germline assignment: CDR1 SGHRS and CDR2 YFSETQ. The length of the CDR3 is 15 residues. Deletions cut 4 bases from V and 0 bases from J, with 13 bases between. For the CDR3, the DNA is TGCGCCAGCAGCCTCCAAGGCGGCATGAACACTGAAGCTTTCTTT. It specifies CASSLQGGMNTEAFF.

The chain joins TRBV29-1 to TRBJ1-2; possibly TRBD1 for D (5 bases). V dropped 6 bases and J dropped 4 bases, with 15 bases sitting between them. The CDR3 spans 13 residues. Germline CDR1 and CDR2: SQVTM and ANQGSEA. CDR3 region: CSVLGAIGYGYTF. Written as DNA, the CDR3 is TGCAGCGTCCTAGGGGCGATCGGCTATGGCTACACCTTC.